The entry that follows covers one T cell receptor beta chain sequence. Its antigen remains unidentified. This record belongs to a study of Graves' ophthalmopathy and Graves' hyperthyroidism. The study, taken as a whole, reports: Stable hyperthyroidism and ophthalmopathy were told apart by a 13-signature model, which achieved almost 90% sensitivity and over 65% specificity. The blood repertoire also included most expanded thyroid clonotypes above 0.001 frequency.

This CDR3 spans 15 amino acids. Germline values: CDR1 SGHDN, CDR2 FVKESK. V dropped 1 base and J dropped 9 bases, with 13 bases sitting between them. The authors amplified TCR beta CDR3 regions, and they did so from RNA transcripts for repertoire sequencing. HTBI primers were used in a first-round RT-PCR, which preceded a second-round multiplex PCR. Via MiXCR, TCRdb re-called the multiplex PCR reads, giving one row per CDR3 protein. This sample has about 740,000 distinct CDR3 sequences, with 35% to 50% found just once. The sequencing input was peripheral blood. This receptor was obtained from an adult man with Graves' ophthalmopathy. This chain uses TRBV14 with TRBJ1-6; no definite D call. The CDR3 region has the DNA TGTGCCAGCAGCCAAGGCGGTCTTAGAGGTTCACCCCTCCACTTT. Its protein product is CASSQGGLRGSPLHF. The variable domain in full, with the rest retrieved from reference TRBV14 and TRBJ1-6, is EAGVTQFPSHSVIEKGQTVTLRCDPISGHDNLYWYRRVMGKEIKFLLHFVKESKQDESGMPNNRFLAERTGGTYSTLKVQPAELEDSGVYFCASSQGGLRGSPLHFGNGTRLTVT.